What follows are 20 T cell receptor beta chains derived from one specimen sequenced in a study of T cells in narcolepsy. Clones were sequenced by immunoSEQ multiplex PCR, and TCRdb holds only the in-frame ones, with some missing. This sample has around 18,000 clones, with 72% found just once. Material: CD45RA- memory CD8+ T cells from PBMCs. The receptors stem from a human donor with narcolepsy.

This chain joins TRBV7-9 and TRBJ2-1; 11 nucleotides line up with TRBD2. Looked up from germline, CDR1 is SEHNR and CDR2 is FQNEAQ (reference sequence). With 1 base clipped from V and 0 bases from J, the junction kept 8 bases outside the gene matches. This CDR3 region has 19 residues. CDR3 sequence reads: CASSLEGRLAGRSYNEQFF. DNA for the CDR3: TGTGCCAGCAGCTTAGAGGGCAGACTAGCGGGACGCTCCTACAATGAGCAGTTCTTC.

Written as DNA, the CDR3 is TGCACCAGCAGCCAAGATCTTGGGAGGGACAGCGGGGAGCTGTTTTTT. Amino acid sequence: CTSSQDLGRDSGELFF. The chain is built from TRBV1 and TRBJ2-2. TRBV1 is deemed a pseudogene. This CDR3 region has 16 residues.

The chain has TRBV27 and TRBJ1-1, with 7 bases fitting TRBD1. The germline gives CDR1 MNHEY, CDR2 SMNVEV (reference sequence). There are 15 residues in the CDR3. V shed 6 bases and J 5 bases; nucleotides not matched to a gene: 12. CDR3 DNA sequence: TGTGCCAGCAGAACCTCTGACAGGGATTTGACTGAAGCTTTCTTT. Translating gives CASRTSDRDLTEAFF.

This chain connects TRBV5-4 to TRBJ1-3, with D unresolved. The germline V gene encodes CDR1 SGHNT and CDR2 YYREEE (reference sequence). The CDR3 extends over 10 amino acids. In nucleotides, the CDR3 is TGTGCAGGACCTTACCCCACCATATATTTT. This translates into CAGPYPTIYF.

The V and J genes are TRBV13 and TRBJ2-5, with 7 nucleotides matching TRBD2. The germline gives CDR1 PRHDT, CDR2 FYEKMQ (reference sequence). This CDR3 spans 14 amino acids. Trimming took 5 bases from V and 5 from J; bases not matched to a gene: 8. The CDR3 coding sequence is TGTGCCAGCAGCCCCAATGGGGGGGTGGAGACCCAGTACTTC. Translated, it gives CASSPNGGVETQYF.

The V gene is TRBV27, the J gene TRBJ1-5; the D is unclear. The germline V gene encodes CDR1 MNHEY and CDR2 SMNVEV (reference sequence). This CDR3 has 13 residues. With 5 bases removed from V and 4 bases from J, the gap between germline ends came to 9 bases. The CDR3 DNA follows: TGTGCCAGCAGTCCTCGGATTAATCAGCCCCAGCATTTT. It translates to CASSPRINQPQHF.

V gene TRBV6-5 combines with J gene TRBJ1-5; 9 bases map to TRBD1. V gave up 6 bases and J gave up 6 bases; unmatched junction bases: 6. Per the germline V gene, CDR1 is MNHEY and CDR2 is SVGAGI. This CDR3 comprises 14 residues. This CDR3 is CASRPGTGIQPQHF. For the CDR3, the DNA is TGTGCCAGCAGACCCGGGACAGGGATTCAGCCCCAGCATTTT.

Only a few counts were recorded for this clone. V gene TRBV13 combines with J gene TRBJ1-1; D possibly corresponds to TRBD1 (5 bases). The V gene lost 6 bases and the J gene lost 5 bases, with 19 bases spanning the gap. Germline V gene sequence: CDR1 PRHDT, CDR2 FYEKMQ (reference sequence). This CDR3 comprises 15 residues. CDR3 nucleotides: TGTGCCAGCAGTGAAATGAACCTCTCAGGGACTGAAGCTTTCTTT. Translated: CASSEMNLSGTEAFF.

This sequence joins TRBV6-1 and TRBJ2-7; D ambiguous. This CDR3 is built from 14 residues. CDR1 is MNHNS and CDR2 is SASEGT in the germline V gene. V was shortened by 5 bases and J by 1 base, with 12 bases between the two germline ends. CDR3 coding DNA: TGTGCCAGCAGTCCCCTATTCCCTTCCTACGAGCAGTACTTC. Protein product: CASSPLFPSYEQYF.

Notes on this clone: A read error may account for a junction end that differs from germline. The chain links TRBV6-6 to TRBJ1-2, with no clear D. This CDR3 is 13 amino acids long. Germline V gene data show CDR1 as MNHNY and CDR2 as SVGAGI (reference sequence). CDR3 sequence: CAISEFNRYGYTF. The CDR3 DNA reads TGTGCCATCAGTGAGTTCAACCGGTATGGCTACACCTTC.

The chain links TRBV10-3 to TRBJ1-2; D call uncertain. The CDR3 spans 13 residues. Germline V gene data show CDR1 as ENHRY and CDR2 as SYGVKD. The V gene lost 3 bases and the J gene lost 7 bases, with 12 bases spanning the gap. The CDR3 DNA reads TGTGCCATCAGTGATCGTCTGGCTGGTGGCTACACCTTC. This codes for CAISDRLAGGYTF.

The rearrangement links TRBV27 to TRBJ1-2; a possible D gene is TRBD1 (6 bases). The CDR3 runs to 14 residues. V lost 4 bases to trimming and J lost 4 bases, with 13 bases between them. The germline V gene has CDR1 MNHEY and CDR2 SMNVEV (reference sequence). The CDR3 DNA follows: TGTGCCAGCAGTTCCGCCGGGGGGGCCTATGGCTACACCTTC. Protein sequence: CASSSAGGAYGYTF.

The rearrangement uses TRBV15 and TRBJ2-7; TRBD1 might be the D (5 bases). Trimming removed 6 bases at V and 3 bases at J, with 15 bases between. The CDR3 is 14 amino acids. Germline assignment: CDR1 LNHNV and CDR2 YYDKDF (reference sequence). Here the CDR3 DNA reads TGTGCCACCAGAGAAGGACATGGTGGCTACGAGCAGTACTTC. It is translated as CATREGHGGYEQYF. The complete variable domain, with remaining parts taken from reference TRBV15 and TRBJ2-7, reads DAMVIQNPRYQVTQFGKPVTLSCSQTLNHNVMYWYQQKSSQAPKLLFHYYDKDFNNEADTPDNFQSRRPNTSFCFLDIRSPGLGDTAMYLCATREGHGGYEQYFGPGTRLTVT.

The V and J genes are TRBV6-4 and TRBJ1-1; 11 positions agree with TRBD1. The CDR3 consists of 20 residues. Trimming removed 2 bases from V and 1 base from J; junction bases left unmatched: 15. The germline V gene encodes CDR1 MRHNA and CDR2 SNTAGT. CDR3 bases: TGTGCCAGCAGTGACGGGGACAGGGGGTTTGCCGCCTCTAGGAACACTGAAGCTTTCTTT. Encoded protein: CASSDGDRGFAASRNTEAFF.

The chain employs TRBV5-5 and TRBJ2-7; tentative D call: TRBD1 (5 bases). Trimming removed 3 bases from V and 3 bases from J, with 13 bases in between. Looked up from germline, CDR1 is SGHKS and CDR2 is YYEKEE (reference sequence). This CDR3 spans 14 amino acids. CDR3 DNA: TGTGCCAGCAGCTCTACAGGAGAATACTACGAGCAGTACTTC. Protein product: CASSSTGEYYEQYF.

This clone has just a few counts. The chain is built from TRBV27 and TRBJ1-1; the D is unclear. CDR1 is MNHEY and CDR2 is SMNVEV in the germline V gene (reference sequence). V lost 3 bases, J lost 0 bases, and 5 bases lay in between. The CDR3 is 13 residues long. In nucleotides, the CDR3 is TGTGCCAGCAGTTTTACAGTGAACACTGAAGCTTTCTTT. It codes for CASSFTVNTEAFF.

V is TRBV9 and J is TRBJ2-1; weak D call: TRBD2 (6 bases). Trimming took off 0 bases at V and 7 bases at J, with 14 bases between the two ends. CDR1 SGDLS and CDR2 YYNGEE come from the germline V gene. The CDR3 covers 15 residues. The CDR3 nucleotides are TGTGCCAGCAGCGTAGGGGGAGGACCAGGGAATGAGCAGTTCTTC. Amino acids: CASSVGGGPGNEQFF. Complete variable domain (other parts from reference TRBV9 and TRBJ2-1): DSGVTQTPKHLITATGQRVTLRCSPRSGDLSVYWYQQSLDQGLQFLIQYYNGEERAKGNILERFSAQQFPDLHSELNLSSLELGDSALYFCASSVGGGPGNEQFFGPGTRLTVL.

V gene TRBV6-6 combines with J gene TRBJ1-1, with TRBD1 matching over 7 bases. This CDR3 comprises 13 residues. Germline V gene lookup returns CDR1 MNHNY and CDR2 SVGAGI (reference sequence). V lost 5 bases to trimming and J lost 7 bases; unmatched junction nucleotides: 7. CDR3 coding DNA: TGTGCCAGCAGTACCGAGGGGGCGATTGAAGCTTTCTTT. This encodes CASSTEGAIEAFF.

This chain joins TRBV11-1 and TRBJ2-7, with TRBD2 matching over 8 bases. The trim removed 6 bases at V and 5 bases at J, leaving 15 bases unmatched. Germline CDR1 SGHAT, CDR2 FQDESV (reference sequence). This CDR3 has 16 residues. This chain's CDR3 is CASRLREGPAGDEQYF. The CDR3 region has the DNA TGTGCCAGCAGGCTGCGGGAAGGCCCAGCGGGAGACGAGCAGTACTTC. The entire variable domain, with the rest obtained from reference TRBV11-1 and TRBJ2-7, is as follows: EAEVAQSPRYKITEKSQAVAFWCDPISGHATLYWYRQILGQGPELLVQFQDESVVDDSQLPKDRFSAERLKGVDSTLKIQPAELGDSAMYLCASRLREGPAGDEQYFGPGTRLTVT.

The gene calls are TRBV2 and TRBJ1-2; D might be TRBD1 (6 bases). V shed 2 bases and J shed 4 bases, with 17 bases lying between them. The CDR3 loop spans 16 amino acids. The germline V gene encodes CDR1 SNHLY and CDR2 FYNNEI. The CDR3 DNA follows: TGTGCCAGCAGTGAATATAGGACAGATAAGATCTATGGCTACACCTTC. Its protein is CASSEYRTDKIYGYTF. Full variable domain (outside the CDR3, taken from reference TRBV2 and TRBJ1-2): EPEVTQTPSHQVTQMGQEVILRCVPISNHLYFYWYRQILGQKVEFLVSFYNNEISEKSEIFDDQFSVERPDGSNFTLKIRSTKLEDSAMYFCASSEYRTDKIYGYTFGSGTRLTVV.